These T cell receptor beta chains were read from a single sample in a study of vaccination and CD4 T cells after COVID-19. Their cognate antigens are unknown. TCRdb processed the PCR reads anew with MiXCR; each CDR3 protein has one entry. Of fewer than 16,000 distinct CDR3 sequences detected, 53% appear once; the ten largest clones hold approximately 10%. Input material: CD4+ T cells from blood, cultured in vitro. Receptor source: a human donor who had recovered from COVID-19. Each CDR3 is given without its conserved first and last residue. The size of a clone is reported for some rows only, either as once, few or many, or as a class for expanded clones.

TRBV6-5	-	TRBJ2-7	ASSYLGQGVYEQY
TRBV6-1	-	TRBJ2-1	ASTGTFSSYNEQF
TRBV7-7	few	TRBJ1-2	ASSLGAFGTGGRGGYT
TRBV7-6	-	TRBJ1-6	ASSLKPASYNSPLH
TRBV7-2	-	TRBJ2-2	ASSLFGTANTGELF
TRBV11-2	large	TRBJ2-1	ASSLDRTRGNEQF
TRBV7-2	few	TRBJ2-7	ASSLTTTITYEQY
TRBV7-2	few	TRBJ2-3	ASRRPNQSGGNTQY
TRBV7-2	few	TRBJ1-2	ASSLPHGANGGNGYT
TRBV20-1	-	TRBJ2-3	SAQPGGVTDTQY
TRBV20-1	-	TRBJ2-5	SAHQETQY
TRBV20-1	-	TRBJ1-5	SAQDRVSHQPQH
TRBV7-2	-	TRBJ2-4	ASSLGAGSGIQY
TRBV2	few	TRBJ1-2	ASSWDREVGYT
TRBV20-1	once	TRBJ2-7	SARASEVFDEQY
TRBV5-4	-	TRBJ1-1	ASSLWGGTEAF
TRBV12-3/TRBV12-4	-	TRBJ1-5	ASSLGVGSNQPQH
TRBV6-1	few	TRBJ2-7	ASTTTYEQY
TRBV20-1	-	TRBJ2-2	SARVRAGITGELF
TRBV10-1	once	TRBJ1-2	ASSESQLGSYYYGYT
TRBV23-1	-	TRBJ2-7	ARVPEYEQY
TRBV27	-	TRBJ2-3	ASPRATLSVTEDTQY
TRBV6-1	-	TRBJ1-5	ASSMRGGNQPQH
TRBV20-1	once	TRBJ2-7	SARLGLAGGSYEQY
TRBV19	-	TRBJ2-5	ASSKRTGSAAQETQY
TRBV2	few	TRBJ1-2	ASSDSYRVSGYT
TRBV6-1	-	TRBJ1-2	ASSQDGIHGYT
TRBV5-4	-	TRBJ1-2	ASSPTRGYGYT
TRBV10-1	few	TRBJ2-5	ASSAGREETQY
TRBV5-1	-	TRBJ1-2	ASANPPQNYGYT
TRBV20-1	-	TRBJ2-3	SARDPAQGEDTQY
TRBV28	-	TRBJ2-7	ASSLSPPPYEQY
TRBV2	few	TRBJ1-5	ASSEVMKGGNQPQH
TRBV2	-	TRBJ1-1	ASSVRTNTEAF
TRBV20-1	medium-sized	TRBJ1-6	SARVASSYNSPLH
TRBV6-1	-	TRBJ2-5	ASSEAWKETQY
TRBV19	-	TRBJ1-5	ASALKGQPDSRPQH
TRBV6-1	-	TRBJ1-1	AVFRGGRNTEAF
TRBV7-2	once	TRBJ2-7	ASSPSTTTYEQY
TRBV2	-	TRBJ2-2	ASSWTSANTGELF
TRBV7-2	once	TRBJ1-5	ASSSTGQGAGQPQH
TRBV11-2	few	TRBJ2-5	ASSLGEGTQY
TRBV7-9	-	TRBJ2-1	ASSLGRYNEQF
TRBV5-1	once	TRBJ1-1	ASSWRKGSLNTEAF
TRBV19	-	TRBJ2-3	ASSPRGDAWSTDTQY
TRBV20-1	-	TRBJ1-2	SARQGSRGGYGYT
TRBV20-1	-	TRBJ2-5	SASAGELQETQY
TRBV7-2	-	TRBJ2-3	ASRSQPGLTDTQY
TRBV9	-	TRBJ2-3	ASSVGRDTQY
TRBV28	-	TRBJ1-5	ASSFIRDSQPQH
TRBV25-1	-	TRBJ2-5	ASSGQTGLLETQY
TRBV19	few	TRBJ1-2	ASSIGGTGAYGYT
TRBV5-1	-	TRBJ2-7	ASSISSGYEQY
TRBV11-2	-	TRBJ2-1	ASSLRPAYNEQF
TRBV6-2/TRBV6-3	-	TRBJ1-5	ASSYGGWQPQH
TRBV6-1	-	TRBJ1-5	ASSLGQGNNQPQH
TRBV7-9	-	TRBJ2-3	ASSLGEAGGDTQY
TRBV5-1	-	TRBJ1-2	ASSDNYGCT
TRBV6-1	-	TRBJ2-7	ASRGLGTLNYEQY